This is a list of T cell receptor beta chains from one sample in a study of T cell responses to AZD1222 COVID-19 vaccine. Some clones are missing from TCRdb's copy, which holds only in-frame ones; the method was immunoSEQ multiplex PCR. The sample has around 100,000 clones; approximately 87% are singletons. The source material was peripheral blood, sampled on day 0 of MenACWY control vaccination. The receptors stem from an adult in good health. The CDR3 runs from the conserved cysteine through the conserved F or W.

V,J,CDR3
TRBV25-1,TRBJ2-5,CASSESPGGYSSETQYF
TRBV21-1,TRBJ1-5,CASSTQDFTVWPQHF
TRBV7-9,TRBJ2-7,CASSLARDRVDEQYF
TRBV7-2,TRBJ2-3,CASSLGREDTQYF
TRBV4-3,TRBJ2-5,CASSQVLQPRETQYF
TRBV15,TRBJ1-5,CATSGGSDQPQHF
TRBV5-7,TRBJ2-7,CASSLGSMDRGCPYEQYF
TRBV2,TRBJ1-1,CASSRRQQNTEAFF
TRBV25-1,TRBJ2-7,CASSGTSRTGSYEQYF
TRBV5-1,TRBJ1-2,CASSLGRLYGYTF